The T cell receptor beta chain under discussion was sequenced for a study of blood T cells in healthy people across ages. Study-level findings and limits: There was a strong correlation between TCR beta diversity and naive T cell percentage.

As concerns this clonotype: Its target is unknown. Germline and junction disagree at one end, which may indicate a read error.

Through a sample-barcoded 5' primer and a J-beta primer mix, a second PCR was run for 7 to 11 cycles. TCRdb re-derived calls from the 5' RACE reads in MiXCR, one entry per CDR3 protein. The data contain 1.8 million or so distinct CDR3 sequences, 30% to 40% of them singletons. CDR3 size: 14 residues. Germline V gives CDR1 SGHTA, CDR2 FQGNSA. Isolation of PBMCs gave at least 6 million cells per sample. Sequencing was done on a sample of blood. The TCR sequence derives from a human donor in good health. The gene calls are TRBV7-2 and TRBJ1-4, with D maybe TRBD1 (6 bases). This CDR3 is CASSPRRGNAKLFF. The CDR3 coding sequence is TGTGCCAGCAGCCCCAGGAGGGGGAATGCAAAACTGTTTTTT.